This record covers a single T cell receptor beta chain. The data were taken from a study of blood T cell repertoires in COVID-19. Study as a whole: Sites across the United States, Italy and Spain contributed samples from acute and convalescent COVID-19. In each case, the material was cDNA or gDNA derived from T cells, B-cell-depleted T cells, or PBMCs.

Germline CDR1 and CDR2: SNHLY and FYNNEI. This CDR3 has 15 amino acids. The ends were cut back, 4 bases at V and 0 bases at J, with 10 bases in the middle. Per the study methods: Amplification from reference gene primers served as the basis for estimated nucleated cell counts. Libraries were prepared by immunoSEQ multiplex PCR; TCRdb keeps only in-frame clonotypes and omits some of them. The V and J calls and clone size are taken from that table; D and trimming were inferred from the DNA. The sample lists 65,000 to 70,000 clones, roughly 92% seen once, with 2.9% in the top ten. This TCR was recovered from a man aged 65 to 85 with active COVID-19. V and J are TRBV2 and TRBJ2-1; perhaps TRBD2 as D (6 bases). The sequenced sample was peripheral blood. The CDR3 protein is CASSADGSSYNEQFF. The CDR3 region has the DNA TGTGCCAGCAGTGCCGACGGGAGCTCCTACAATGAGCAGTTCTTC. The full variable domain, its missing parts supplied by reference TRBV2 and TRBJ2-1, is EPEVTQTPSHQVTQMGQEVILRCVPISNHLYFYWYRQILGQKVEFLVSFYNNEISEKSEIFDDQFSVERPDGSNFTLKIRSTKLEDSAMYFCASSADGSSYNEQFFGPGTRLTVL.